The entry below gives a single TCR beta chain sequence along with its context. Germline and junction disagree at one end, which may indicate a read error. This specimen belongs to a study of blood T cell repertoires in COVID-19. Study-wide context: T cells, B-cell-depleted T cells, or PBMCs provided the cDNA or gDNA that served as material.

The assay was immunoSEQ multiplex PCR, and TCRdb's table has in-frame clones only and misses some. The table includes about 280,000 clones, around 85% detected once. This TCR was sampled from a woman aged 45-60 years who had recovered from COVID-19. The material sequenced was PBMCs or T cells enriched from blood (not recorded which).

The CDR3 loop is CASSTGNSEAFF. In nucleotides, the CDR3 is TGTGCCAGCAGCACAGGGAACTCTGAAGCTTTCTTT. J is TRBJ1-1 and V is TRBV4-2; tentative D call: TRBD1 (6 bases). The CDR3 spans 12 residues. Germline V gene data show CDR1 as LGHNA and CDR2 as YNFKEQ.